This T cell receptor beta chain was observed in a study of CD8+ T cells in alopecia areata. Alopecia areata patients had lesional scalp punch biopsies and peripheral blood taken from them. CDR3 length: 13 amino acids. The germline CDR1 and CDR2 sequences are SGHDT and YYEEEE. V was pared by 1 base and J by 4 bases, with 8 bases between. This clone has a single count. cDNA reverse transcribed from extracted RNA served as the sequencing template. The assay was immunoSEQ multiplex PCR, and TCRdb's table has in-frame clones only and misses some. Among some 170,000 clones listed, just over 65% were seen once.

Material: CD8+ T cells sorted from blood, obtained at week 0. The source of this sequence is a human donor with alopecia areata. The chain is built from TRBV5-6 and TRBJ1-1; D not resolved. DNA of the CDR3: TGTGCCAGCAGCTTGCCACGATTCACTGAAGCTTTCTTT. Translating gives CASSLPRFTEAFF.